The rows below give T cell receptor beta chains drawn from one sample of a study of shared clonotypes between healthy human individuals. Repertoires were generated with immunoSEQ multiplex PCR, while TCRdb's copy carries only in-frame clones and drops some. The data show just over 2,000,000 clones, with roughly 94% seen just once and 0.85% to 1.3% held by the top ten. The sample taken for sequencing was naive CD8+ T cells sorted from blood. These receptor sequences come from a young man in good health. Both conserved end residues are part of each CDR3. The D gene is left open where the match is weak.

j_call v_call d_call cdr3_nt cdr3_aa
TRBJ1-5 TRBV28 . TGTGCCAGCAGTTTAGCGGACGGCAATCAGCCCCAGCATTTT CASSLADGNQPQHF
TRBJ2-5 TRBV7-7 . TGTGCTAGCAGCTTCGAACCGGGGAGCGAGACCCAGTACTTC CASSFEPGSETQYF
TRBJ2-5 TRBV2 TRBD2 TGTGCCAGCAGTGACGGGGGAGGGGCGACCCAGTACTTC CASSDGGGATQYF
TRBJ2-5 TRBV11-2 . TGTGCCAGCACCACGGTCGGCGAAGAGACCCAGTACTTC CASTTVGEETQYF
TRBJ2-6 TRBV9 TRBD1 TGTGCCAGCAGCGTAGTGACAGGGGGTTACTCTGGGGCCAACGTCCTGACTTTC CASSVVTGGYSGANVLTF
TRBJ2-5 TRBV15 TRBD2 TGTGCCACCAGCCCGCAAACGCTGGGGGGGGAGACCCAGTACTTC CATSPQTLGGETQYF
TRBJ2-1 TRBV10-3 TRBD2 TGTGCCATCAGTGACCCTCCTAGCGGGAGGTTCAATGAGCAGTTCTTC CAISDPPSGRFNEQFF
TRBJ2-7 TRBV10-3 TRBD1 TGTGCCACGGGCGGACAGGGCCTAACCTACGAGCAGTACTTC CATGGQGLTYEQYF
TRBJ2-1 TRBV7-9 . TGTGCCAGCAGCTTAGCACTAGGCGGGGTCAATGAGCAGTTCTTC CASSLALGGVNEQFF
TRBJ1-5 TRBV2 . TGTGCCAGCAGTGTGGGGCCCCCGAGCAATCAGCCCCAGCATTTT CASSVGPPSNQPQHF
TRBJ2-3 TRBV9 . TGTGCCAGCAGCGCCGGGGCCCCAGATACGCAGTATTTT CASSAGAPDTQYF
TRBJ2-7 TRBV5-4 TRBD1 TGTGCCAGCAGCTCTTTTTCGGACAGGGATTACGAGCAGTACTTC CASSSFSDRDYEQYF
TRBJ1-2 TRBV2 TRBD1 TGTGCCAGCGAGGGGGCCCTTCAGGGCTATGGCTACACCTTC CASEGALQGYGYTF
TRBJ1-6 TRBV4-1 . TGCGCCAGCAGCCAAGATAGAGGGACAACTTTTGATTCACCCCTCCACTTT CASSQDRGTTFDSPLHF